The T cell receptor beta chain under discussion was sequenced for a study of neurological immune-mediated disorders. TCRdb analysed the 5' RACE reads with MiXCR anew, one entry per CDR3 protein. The repertoire has under 100,000 distinct CDR3 sequences, less than 15% of them found once; the top ten carry roughly 5%. Indicated time point: longitudinal time-point 2. Germline CDR1 and CDR2: GTSNPN and SVGIG (reference sequence). The CDR3 is 13 amino acids. V lost 3 bases and J 6 bases, leaving 12 bases between the germline ends. The sequencing input was PBMCs. This chain uses TRBV30 with TRBJ2-1; D perhaps matches TRBD2 (6 bases). This receptor was identified in a female donor with HTLV-1-associated myelopathy (HAM/TSP). The CDR3 loop is CAWSLQEGNEQFF. The DNA for the CDR3 is TGTGCCTGGAGCCTACAGGAGGGCAATGAGCAGTTCTTC. Based on the CDR3 plus reference TRBV30 and TRBJ2-1, the full variable domain is SQTIHQWPATLVQPVGSPLSLECTVEGTSNPNLYWYRQAAGRGLQLLFYSVGIGQISSEVPQNLSASRPQDRQFILSSKKLLLSDSGFYLCAWSLQEGNEQFFGPGTRLTVL.